This T cell receptor beta chain was identified during a study of tumor-infiltrating lymphocytes in oesophageal squamous cell carcinoma. TCRdb reprocessed the PCR reads with MiXCR, giving one entry per CDR3 protein. Here the sample spans approximately 12,000 distinct CDR3 sequences, approximately 50% being singletons. Germline CDR1 and CDR2: MRHNA and SNTAGT. The CDR3 has 15 residues. Losses at the gene ends were 8 bases for V and 5 bases for J; bases not matched to a gene: 11. Source material: normal esophageal tissue next to the tumor. This receptor was identified in a male donor with esophageal squamous cell carcinoma. The V gene is TRBV6-4, the J gene TRBJ2-3; 9 nucleotides line up with TRBD2. This chain's CDR3 is CASRKGGGGKDTQYF. The CDR3, as DNA: TGTGCCAGCCGGAAGGGCGGGGGGGGGAAAGATACGCAGTATTTT.